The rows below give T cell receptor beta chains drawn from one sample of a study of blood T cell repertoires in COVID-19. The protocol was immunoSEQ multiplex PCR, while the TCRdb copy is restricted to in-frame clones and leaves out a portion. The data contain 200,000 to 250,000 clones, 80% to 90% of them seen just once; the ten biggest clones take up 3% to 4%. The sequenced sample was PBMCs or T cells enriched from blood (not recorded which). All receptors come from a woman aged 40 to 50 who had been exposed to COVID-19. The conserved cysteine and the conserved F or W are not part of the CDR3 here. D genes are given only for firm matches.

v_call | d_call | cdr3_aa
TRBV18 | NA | ASSPSTQGFSGNTIY
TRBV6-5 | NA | ASSYSLFLGSPLH
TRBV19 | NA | ASSMQGISGNTIY
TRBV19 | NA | ASNELGGYGYT
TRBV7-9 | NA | ASSLVSGAKYEQY
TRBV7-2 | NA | ASSLGRRGAMNTEAF
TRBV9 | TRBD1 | ASSVGGTANTEAF
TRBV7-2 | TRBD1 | ASSLVGTGVKVEAF
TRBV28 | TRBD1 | ASSLPQGQGTTQH
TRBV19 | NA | ASSMTGTNKETQY
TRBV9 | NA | ASSLSPRRTGYMNTEAF
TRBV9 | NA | ASTRKRELGSGNTIY
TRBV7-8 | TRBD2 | ASSAGLAVITDTQY
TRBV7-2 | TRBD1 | ASSLSGQGGFYEQY
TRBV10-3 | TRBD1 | AISESLGQGLGQPQH
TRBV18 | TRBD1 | ASSPRDRDNEQF
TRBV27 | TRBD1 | ASSRIYRGQVNTEAF
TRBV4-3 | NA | ASSQEAGPNTGELF
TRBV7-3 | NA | ASSLIPGSGNTIY
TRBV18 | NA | ASSPRGGETNEKLF
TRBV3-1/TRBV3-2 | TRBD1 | ASSQAGTGNQY
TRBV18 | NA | ASSPPPRLYGYT
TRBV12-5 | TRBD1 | ASGPLTRDSEAF
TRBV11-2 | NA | ASSAWLASFEQY